The clone carrying this T cell receptor beta chain appeared many times. Antigen: not known. Genomic DNA served as template for TCR beta VDJ and CDR3 profiling. TCRdb analysed the reads with MiXCR anew, one entry per CDR3 protein. The sample shows some 170,000 distinct CDR3 sequences, more than 45% of them seen only once. All sequencing subjects had displayed CD8+CD57+ cell expansion on flow cytometry. Each of the patients presented with severe acquired aplastic anemia. This sample is part of a study of CD8+CD57+ T cells in acquired aplastic anemia. Study outcomes and limitations: Patients and controls were found to share around 30 CD8+ CDR3 sequences. Between patients and controls, CD8+ Simpson's diversity did not vary significantly.

Germline CDR1 reads SNHLY; CDR2 reads FYNNEI. This CDR3 is 12 amino acids long. Trimming shortened V by 7 bases and J by 3 bases, and 9 bases separated the two germline ends. This TCR was sampled from a human donor with aplastic anemia. Sequenced: sorted CD4+, CD8+, or CD8+CD57+ T cells (not recorded which) from PBMCs. The chain couples TRBV2 to TRBJ1-2; the D gene is possibly TRBD1 (5 bases). CDR3 sequence reads: CASKTEYYGYTF. The CDR3 DNA sequence: TGTGCCAGCAAGACAGAATACTATGGCTACACCTTC.